Listed here are 9 T cell receptor beta chains from one sample, sequenced in a study of monozygotic twins with inflammatory bowel disease. TCRdb re-called the 5' RACE reads and catalogs CDR3 proteins one per entry, DNA excluded. Recorded for this sample: more than 120,000 distinct CDR3 sequences. Sequenced: blood. These receptors came from a human donor with ulcerative colitis or Crohn's disease, or a healthy co-twin of an affected twin (not recorded which).

The genes are TRBV12-3 or TRBV12-4 and TRBJ1-1; the D gene TCRdb calls, TRBD1, cannot be checked with no DNA. The CDR3 contains 14 residues. The CDR3 loop is CASGSGRGNTEAFF.

The gene calls are TRBV10-3 and TRBJ2-1; the D gene TCRdb calls, TRBD1, cannot be checked with no DNA. The CDR3 has 13 residues. Germline values: CDR1 ENHRY, CDR2 SYGVKD. The CDR3 sequence: CAIGQGSYNEQFF.

The rearrangement joins TRBV29-1 to TRBJ2-1; TCRdb gives TRBD1 as the D gene, but with no DNA this cannot be confirmed. The CDR3 contains 14 residues. The germline V gene encodes CDR1 SQVTM and CDR2 ANQGSEA. CDR3 sequence: CSVEGGHPKIAQFF.

The chain uses TRBV5-1 and TRBJ2-2. This CDR3 is 13 amino acids long. The V gene's germline CDR1 is SGHRS and CDR2 YFSETQ. Here the CDR3 reads CASSLDRVGELFF.

CDR3: CASSLTGGEWNTEAFF. The chain is built from TRBV5-5 and TRBJ1-1; as DNA is missing, the TRBD1 call by TCRdb cannot be tested. Per the germline V gene, CDR1 is SGHKS and CDR2 is YYEKEE (reference sequence). This CDR3 is built from 16 residues.

This rearrangement joins TRBV24-1 to TRBJ2-2. Germline V gene sequence: CDR1 KGHDR, CDR2 SFDVKD. The CDR3 covers 15 residues. The CDR3 here is CATSHSLTYTGELFF.

The J gene is TRBJ2-7, the V gene TRBV5-6; TCRdb proposes TRBD2, but this gene call is untestable without DNA. CDR1 and CDR2 (germline): SGHDT, YYEEEE. The CDR3 has 15 amino acids. CDR3 residues: CAGSLWSTASYEQYF.

The J gene is TRBJ2-6, the V gene TRBV9; no DNA is available, so the TRBD1 call from TCRdb remains unchecked. The germline gives CDR1 SGDLS, CDR2 YYNGEE. This CDR3 has 17 residues. The CDR3 region is CASTLTGAPSGANVLTF.

V usage is TRBV6-2 or TRBV6-3 and J usage is TRBJ1-3; the TCRdb D gene call, TRBD1, has no DNA to confirm it. Germline V CDR1 and CDR2: MNHEY, SVGEGT. The CDR3 has 20 residues. The CDR3 sequence: CASSYSSGTLGRASGNTIYF.